This passage covers 20 T cell receptor beta chains from one sample sequenced in a study of PD-L1 blockade in urothelial cancer. Repertoires were generated with immunoSEQ multiplex PCR, while TCRdb's copy carries only in-frame clones and drops some. The sample has 25,000 to 30,000 clones, around 87% seen once; the top ten hold less than 4%. Source: PBMCs, taken around atezolizumab (anti-PD-L1) treatment. The receptors were gathered from a man aged 50 to 60 with urothelial cancer.

The chain uses TRBV4-1 and TRBJ1-1; D is unresolved. The CDR3 contains 15 residues. Germline assignment: CDR1 MGHRA and CDR2 YSYEKL. The V gene lost 7 bases and the J gene lost 5 bases, with 20 bases spanning the gap. For the CDR3, the DNA is TGCGCCAGCACCCCGACCCCGACCCCGGGGACTGAAGCTTTCTTT. Translating it yields CASTPTPTPGTEAFF.

The chain uses TRBV2 and TRBJ1-4; 7 nucleotides agree with TRBD1. The CDR3 spans 15 residues. The V segment lost 3 bases and the J segment 2 bases; nucleotides outside the gene matches: 3. In germline, CDR1 is SNHLY, CDR2 FYNNEI. The CDR3 region is CASSETGLTNEKLFF. The CDR3 DNA reads TGTGCCAGCAGTGAGACAGGGCTGACTAATGAAAAACTGTTTTTT.

In regard to this clone: An end of the junction does not agree with germline; a read error may underlie this. The chain combines TRBV19 with TRBJ2-3, with TRBD1 matching over 7 bases. Germline V gene lookup returns CDR1 LNHDA and CDR2 SQIVND (reference sequence). The CDR3 is made up of 14 amino acids. This chain's CDR3 is CASTRQGYTGTQYF. As DNA, the CDR3 is TGTGCCAGTACCCGACAGGGCTACACAGGTACGCAGTATTTT.

The chain employs TRBV5-4 and TRBJ2-2; TRBD2 might be the D (6 bases). Germline values: CDR1 SGHNT, CDR2 YYREEE (reference sequence). There are 13 residues in the CDR3. V gave up 4 bases and J gave up 5 bases, with 9 bases separating them. The CDR3 DNA follows: TGTGCCAGCAGCCGGGCGGGGACCGGGGAGCTGTTTTTT. Translated: CASSRAGTGELFF.

The chain employs TRBV30 and TRBJ2-7; weak D call: TRBD2 (6 bases). Between the trimmed V and J ends, which lost 8 bases and 0 bases, there was a span of 8 bases. Germline CDR1 is GTSNPN and CDR2 is SVGIG (reference sequence). This CDR3 has 11 amino acids. CDR3 region: CAGGTSYEQYF. CDR3 DNA sequence: TGTGCCGGAGGGACCTCCTACGAGCAGTACTTC.

The rearrangement joins TRBV7-8 to TRBJ1-3, with D possibly matching TRBD1 (6 bases). The CDR3 consists of 15 residues. The germline V gene encodes CDR1 SGHVS and CDR2 FQNEAQ. V lost 1 base to trimming and J lost 1 base, with 8 bases between them. In nucleotides, the CDR3 is TGTGCCAGCAGCTTAGGACAGGAGTCTGGAAACACCATATATTTT. As protein: CASSLGQESGNTIYF.

V usage is TRBV5-1 and J usage is TRBJ1-3, with D possibly being TRBD1 (6 bases). CDR1 is SGHRS, CDR2 YFSETQ, per germline. Trimming removed 3 bases from V and 4 bases from J, with 14 bases in between. The CDR3 runs to 15 residues. The CDR3 loop reads CASSSWGGAGNTIYF. Written as DNA, the CDR3 is TGCGCCAGCAGCTCTTGGGGGGGCGCAGGAAACACCATATATTTT.

The chain combines TRBV2 with TRBJ1-1, with 8 bases lining up with TRBD1. V dropped 6 bases and J dropped 1; count of bases not matched to a gene: 4. Germline V CDR1 and CDR2: SNHLY, FYNNEI. CDR3 length: 14 amino acids. In DNA, the CDR3 is TGTGCCAGCAGACGGACAGGGACGAACACTGAAGCTTTCTTT. This gives the protein CASRRTGTNTEAFF. Combining the CDR3 with reference TRBV2 and TRBJ1-1 gives the whole variable domain EPEVTQTPSHQVTQMGQEVILRCVPISNHLYFYWYRQILGQKVEFLVSFYNNEISEKSEIFDDQFSVERPDGSNFTLKIRSTKLEDSAMYFCASRRTGTNTEAFFGQGTRLTVV.

The V gene is TRBV19, the J gene TRBJ1-6; 8 nucleotides line up with TRBD1. Trimming took 1 base from V and 7 from J; bases not matched to a gene: 3. The germline V gene encodes CDR1 LNHDA and CDR2 SQIVND (reference sequence). The CDR3 is made up of 15 amino acids. This chain's CDR3 is CASSIGTGWNSPLHF. The CDR3 bases are TGTGCCAGTAGTATAGGGACAGGGTGGAATTCACCCCTCCACTTT.

The chain employs TRBV5-4 and TRBJ2-3; 7 nucleotides match TRBD2. The CDR3 runs to 15 residues. CDR1 is SGHNT and CDR2 is YYREEE in the germline V gene (reference sequence). V was pared by 0 bases and J by 1 base, with 2 bases of the junction left unmatched. CDR3 coding DNA: TGTGCCAGCAGCTTGGTTGCGGGGGGCACAGATACGCAGTATTTT. Its protein is CASSLVAGGTDTQYF.

V usage is TRBV18 and J usage is TRBJ1-5, with a weak D call TRBD1 (5 bases). CDR1 and CDR2 from the germline V gene are KGHSH and LQKENI. The CDR3 loop spans 16 amino acids. With 5 bases removed from V and 6 bases from J, the gap between germline ends came to 20 bases. CDR3 loop: CASSTTQGSLSQPQHF. For the CDR3, the DNA is TGTGCCAGCTCAACCACGCAGGGCTCCCTAAGTCAGCCCCAGCATTTT.

In this sample, this clone turned up once. The chain combines TRBV6-5 with TRBJ2-1; D possibly corresponds to TRBD2 (5 bases). Per germline, CDR1 MNHEY and CDR2 SVGAGI. The CDR3 runs to 14 residues. Deletions cut 7 bases from V and 4 bases from J, with 14 bases between. The CDR3 DNA follows: TGTGCCAGCAAGCCTAGCCCCTTATACAATGAGCAGTTCTTC. This translates into CASKPSPLYNEQFF.

This chain uses TRBV6-5 with TRBJ2-1, with D perhaps matching TRBD1 (6 bases). CDR1 and CDR2 from the germline V gene are MNHEY and SVGAGI. Trimming removed 6 bases at V and 8 bases at J, with 20 bases between. The CDR3 contains 15 residues. The CDR3 here is CASRRNYGTPDEQFF. In DNA, the CDR3 is TGTGCCAGCAGACGCAATTACGGGACACCGGATGAGCAGTTCTTC.

This chain connects TRBV10-3 to TRBJ1-2, with a possible D match to TRBD1 (6 bases). Germline loops: CDR1 ENHRY, CDR2 SYGVKD. Trimming removed 11 bases at V and 2 bases at J, with 21 bases between. The CDR3 runs to 15 residues. The CDR3 DNA is TGTGCCCACGCGGCGGTGGGGGCCTTCAACTATGGCTACACCTTC. Protein product: CAHAAVGAFNYGYTF.

This chain links TRBV5-1 with TRBJ2-7; 8 positions match TRBD1. Germline lookup yields CDR1 SGHRS and CDR2 YFSETQ. Losses at the gene ends were 0 bases for V and 2 bases for J; bases not matched to a gene: 13. CDR3 length equals 18 residues. In nucleotides, the CDR3 is TGCGCCAGCAGCTTGGCCATCGTTGGACAGGGATTTACCTACGAGCAGTACTTC. It translates to CASSLAIVGQGFTYEQYF.

The rearrangement joins TRBV6-1 to TRBJ2-1; D possibly corresponds to TRBD2 (7 bases). The CDR3 runs 14 residues. The V end was cut by 1 base, the J end by 7 bases, with 11 bases between. Germline-derived CDR1 and CDR2 are MNHNS and SASEGT. CDR3 in amino acids: CASSEDRGANEQFF. The CDR3 DNA is TGTGCCAGCAGTGAAGATCGGGGGGCAAATGAGCAGTTCTTC.

This chain joins TRBV29-1 and TRBJ2-7; 11 bases fit TRBD1. Germline V gives CDR1 SQVTM, CDR2 ANQGSEA. The CDR3 runs 15 residues. The trim removed 2 bases at V and 6 bases at J, leaving 9 bases unmatched. CDR3 in DNA: TGCAGCGTTGAACGAGGACAGGGGGCTTTTCGCGAGCAGTACTTC. This sequence encodes CSVERGQGAFREQYF.

The J gene is TRBJ2-7, the V gene TRBV5-4, with 11 bases that match TRBD2. Germline V lookup: CDR1 SGHNT, CDR2 YYREEE (reference sequence). The CDR3 length is 16 residues. Losses at the gene ends were 4 bases for V and 6 bases for J; bases not matched to a gene: 12. The CDR3 sequence is CASSLKTSGKGSEQYF. CDR3 in DNA: TGTGCCAGCAGCCTCAAGACTAGCGGGAAAGGTAGCGAGCAGTACTTC. The entire variable domain, with the rest obtained from reference TRBV5-4 and TRBJ2-7, is as follows: ETGVTQSPTHLIKTRGQQVTLRCSSQSGHNTVSWYQQALGQGPQFIFQYYREEENGRGNFPPRFSGLQFPNYSSELNVNALELDDSALYLCASSLKTSGKGSEQYFGPGTRLTVT.

As DNA, the CDR3 is TGTGCCAGCAGCGGATGGGGACTAGCGGGAGAGTCCCACACCGGGGAGCTGTTTTTT. It specifies CASSGWGLAGESHTGELFF. This chain uses TRBV6-4 with TRBJ2-2; 14 bases are a match to TRBD2. There are 19 residues in the CDR3. After removal of 6 bases from V and 3 bases from J, the junction contained 12 bases not matched to a gene. Per germline, CDR1 MRHNA and CDR2 SNTAGT.

This rearrangement joins TRBV5-5 to TRBJ1-2, with TRBD1 identical over 7 bases. In germline, CDR1 is SGHKS, CDR2 YYEKEE (reference sequence). The CDR3 extends over 17 amino acids. The junction had 16 bases not matched to a gene; V was cut back by 4 bases and J by 4 bases. CDR3 in amino acids: CASSPAGGQKRLYGYTF. The CDR3 DNA reads as TGTGCCAGCAGCCCTGCGGGGGGACAGAAAAGGCTCTATGGCTACACCTTC. Variable domain in full (rest from reference TRBV5-5 and TRBJ1-2): DAGVTQSPTHLIKTRGQQVTLRCSPISGHKSVSWYQQVLGQGPQFIFQYYEKEERGRGNFPDRFSARQFPNYSSELNVNALLLGDSALYLCASSPAGGQKRLYGYTFGSGTRLTVV.